This T cell receptor beta chain is from a study of blood T cell repertoires in COVID-19. Background on the study: Both acute and convalescent COVID-19 samples were obtained from the United States, Italy and Spain. T cells, B-cell-depleted T cells, or PBMCs supplied cDNA or gDNA.

The V gene lost 1 base and the J gene lost 6 bases, with 12 bases spanning the gap. There are 14 residues in the CDR3. CDR1 MGHRA and CDR2 YSYEKL come from the germline V gene. Per the original methods: Reference gene primer amplification gave estimated nucleated cell counts. Produced via immunoSEQ multiplex PCR; TCRdb's table is partial and in-frame only. V and J calls and clone size are those listed in that table; D and trimming were worked out from the DNA. The sample contains 100,000 to 130,000 clones, 71% of which appear only once. Specimen: peripheral blood. This receptor was identified in a woman between 35 and 50 years old with acute or convalescent COVID-19. The chain links TRBV4-1 to TRBJ1-1; D uncertain. For the CDR3, the DNA is TGCGCCAGCAGCCAAGTGGGAGGAGGCGCTGAAGCTTTCTTT. This codes for CASSQVGGGAEAFF.